These 21 T cell receptor beta chains were sequenced from one sample in a study of CD8 T cells in ankylosing spondylitis. One entry per CDR3 protein, called by TCRdb with MiXCR from the 5' RACE reads. Counted here are some 270,000 distinct CDR3 sequences, 32% occurring once; the ten biggest clones make up 4% to 5%. The material sequenced was blood, either unsorted or a sorted T cell fraction (not recorded which). The source of these receptors is a male donor with ankylosing spondylitis or in good health (not recorded which).

The chain has TRBV11-3 and TRBJ2-1; no firm D call. Trimming cost V 1 base and J 8 bases, with 9 bases left between them. The CDR3 is 13 residues long. Germline CDR1 is SGHNT and CDR2 is YENEEA. The CDR3 DNA reads as TGTGCCAGCAGCTTAGCCTTTTTGGATGAGCAGTTCTTC. It yields the protein CASSLAFLDEQFF.

This clonotype was counted only a few times. The J gene is TRBJ2-3, the V gene TRBV20-1; D might be TRBD2 (6 bases). The germline gives CDR1 DFQATT, CDR2 SNEGSKA (reference sequence). The length of the CDR3 is 14 residues. V shed 0 bases and J shed 4 bases, with 11 bases lying between them. CDR3: CSARERGLADTQYF. Here the CDR3 DNA reads TGCAGTGCTAGAGAGCGGGGCCTGGCAGATACGCAGTATTTT.

The table lists this clonotype with a few counts. The chain couples TRBV27 to TRBJ2-1, with D perhaps TRBD2 (6 bases). Germline CDR1 reads MNHEY; CDR2 reads SMNVEV (reference sequence). This CDR3 has 12 residues. The V end was cut by 3 bases, the J end by 12 bases, with 12 bases between. The CDR3 region has the DNA TGTGCCAGCAGTTTCGGGGGTGAGGGGCAGTTCTTC. It specifies CASSFGGEGQFF.

CDR3 in amino acids: CAWSPTWADEAFF. In nucleotides, the CDR3 is TGTGCCTGGAGTCCGACCTGGGCGGATGAAGCTTTCTTT. This chain uses TRBV30 with TRBJ1-1; D uncertain. Trimming stripped 2 bases from V and 7 bases from J, with 14 bases between. This CDR3 has 13 residues. Germline V lookup: CDR1 GTSNPN, CDR2 SVGIG (reference sequence).

This clonotype was found many times. The chain couples TRBV6-5 to TRBJ1-1; D gene ambiguous. Deletions cut 2 bases from V and 4 bases from J, with 11 bases between. The CDR3 loop spans 14 amino acids. Germline CDR1 MNHEY, CDR2 SVGAGI. The CDR3 region has the DNA TGTGCCAGCAGTTACCAGGCCCTGAGCACTGAAGCTTTCTTT. It codes for CASSYQALSTEAFF.

This clonotype was detected only a few times. This sequence joins TRBV20-1 and TRBJ1-1; D possibly corresponds to TRBD1 (5 bases). V was cut by 1 base and J by 1 base, with 10 bases left in between. Germline values: CDR1 DFQATT, CDR2 SNEGSKA (reference sequence). The CDR3 loop spans 14 amino acids. CDR3 protein: CSARVGLTNTEAFF. Here the CDR3 DNA reads TGCAGTGCTAGAGTGGGACTGACGAACACTGAAGCTTTCTTT.

The chain combines TRBV5-1 with TRBJ2-2; 9 nucleotides match TRBD1. The CDR3 loop spans 12 amino acids. V lost 4 bases and J lost 15; bases outside the gene matches: 7. Germline values: CDR1 SGHRS, CDR2 YFSETQ. The CDR3 bases are TGCGCCAGCAGCGCCGGACAGGGGAAGGTGTTTTTT. As protein: CASSAGQGKVFF.

This clonotype was observed a single time. V is TRBV7-6 and J is TRBJ2-1, with 10 positions matching TRBD2. CDR1 and CDR2 from the germline V gene are SGHVS and FNYEAQ. There are 16 residues in the CDR3. V shed 1 base and J 6 bases; nucleotides not matched to a gene: 6. The CDR3 spells CASSLGPSGGFNEQFF. The CDR3 DNA sequence: TGTGCCAGCAGCTTAGGCCCTAGCGGGGGCTTCAATGAGCAGTTCTTC.

V and J are TRBV2 and TRBJ1-1; no firm D call. This CDR3 spans 14 amino acids. Germline CDR1 reads SNHLY; CDR2 reads FYNNEI. Trimming stripped 1 base from V and 4 bases from J, with 10 bases between. CDR3 DNA sequence: TGTGCCAGCAGTGAAGAGGGTCAGACCACTGAAGCTTTCTTT. Residues: CASSEEGQTTEAFF.

V and J are TRBV12-3 or TRBV12-4 and TRBJ2-1; D might be TRBD2 (6 bases). V was cut by 3 bases and J by 7 bases, with 13 bases left in between. The CDR3 has 14 amino acids. In DNA, the CDR3 is TGTGCCAGCAGTTTTTTCGGTGGAGGGAATGAGCAGTTCTTC. This codes for CASSFFGGGNEQFF.

This clonotype has a handful of counts. This chain joins TRBV13 and TRBJ2-3; D could derive from TRBD1 or TRBD2 (5 bases each). Trimming left V 5 bases short and J 2 bases short, with 17 bases between. The CDR3 covers 16 residues. Germline V gene lookup returns CDR1 PRHDT and CDR2 FYEKMQ (reference sequence). CDR3 DNA: TGTGCCAGCAGCCCCCAGTATGGGGGTTCCACAGATACGCAGTATTTT. The encoded protein is CASSPQYGGSTDTQYF.

This chain uses TRBV12-3 or TRBV12-4 with TRBJ2-5; 7 bases are shared with TRBD2. J was trimmed by 3 bases and V by 7 bases; bases with no gene match: 8. The CDR3 loop spans 14 amino acids. In DNA, the CDR3 is TGTGCCAGCAACCACTGGGGAGGGGAAGAGACCCAGTACTTC. Translated: CASNHWGGEETQYF.

V and J are TRBV7-6 and TRBJ1-1; D ambiguous. The germline V gene encodes CDR1 SGHVS and CDR2 FNYEAQ. This CDR3 comprises 13 residues. Trimming left V 1 base short and J 11 bases short, with 14 bases between. The CDR3 reads CASSLGEEGKAFF. DNA of the CDR3: TGTGCCAGCAGCTTAGGGGAGGAAGGGAAGGCTTTCTTT.

The chain employs TRBV12-3 or TRBV12-4 and TRBJ2-3; D might be TRBD1 (6 bases). V was shortened by 5 bases and J by 6 bases, with 15 bases between the two germline ends. The CDR3 sequence is 14 residues long. CDR3 sequence (DNA): TGTGCCAGCAGTCCCCGACTGGGGGCGGATACGCAGTATTTT. Encoded protein: CASSPRLGADTQYF.

The rearrangement links TRBV4-1 to TRBJ2-3, with 8 bases matching TRBD2. Germline V lookup: CDR1 MGHRA, CDR2 YSYEKL. V lost 3 bases to trimming and J lost 2 bases; unmatched junction nucleotides: 10. The CDR3 is made up of 17 amino acids. The CDR3 DNA is TGCGCCAGCAGCCAGGAGGGAGCGGGGGACTTCACAGATACGCAGTATTTT. Translated: CASSQEGAGDFTDTQYF.

The rearrangement joins TRBV12-3 or TRBV12-4 to TRBJ1-2; the match to TRBD1 covers 12 bases. Unmatched junction bases numbered 6, after V lost 6 bases and J lost 7 bases. The CDR3 is made up of 14 amino acids. CDR3 amino acids: CASSSRDRGPGYTF. The CDR3 DNA follows: TGTGCCAGCAGCTCCCGGGACAGGGGGCCTGGCTACACCTTC.

This chain uses TRBV7-9 with TRBJ2-1; TRBD1 is a possible D gene (5 bases). CDR3 length: 15 residues. Between the trimmed V and J ends, which lost 8 bases and 6 bases, there was a span of 20 bases. Germline CDR1 SEHNR, CDR2 FQNEAQ (reference sequence). The CDR3 loop is CASRDFLERGNEQFF. For the CDR3, the DNA is TGTGCCAGCCGAGACTTCCTAGAAAGGGGCAATGAGCAGTTCTTC.

The chain combines TRBV9 with TRBJ2-2, with a weak D call TRBD2 (5 bases). This CDR3 region has 16 residues. Germline CDR1 and CDR2: SGDLS and YYNGEE. V shed 4 bases and J shed 5 bases, with 18 bases lying between them. CDR3 in DNA: TGTGCCAGCAGCCCTAGCCCAGGAGCCTCGACCGGGGAGCTGTTTTTT. Residues: CASSPSPGASTGELFF. Filled out from reference TRBV9 and TRBJ2-2, the complete variable domain reads DSGVTQTPKHLITATGQRVTLRCSPRSGDLSVYWYQQSLDQGLQFLIQYYNGEERAKGNILERFSAQQFPDLHSELNLSSLELGDSALYFCASSPSPGASTGELFFGEGSRLTVL.

This clonotype was seen a handful of times. DNA for the CDR3: TGCAGTGCTAGAGGGGCAGAGATCTACGAGCAGTACTTC. Its protein product is CSARGAEIYEQYF. The chain is built from TRBV20-1 and TRBJ2-7, with no clear D. Germline V lookup: CDR1 DFQATT, CDR2 SNEGSKA (reference sequence). The CDR3 consists of 13 residues. V gave up 1 base and J gave up 3 bases, with 10 bases separating them.

This clonotype was counted between two and nine times. The chain combines TRBV20-1 with TRBJ2-7; D may be TRBD1 (5 bases). With 6 bases removed from V and 5 bases from J, the gap between germline ends came to 17 bases. Germline CDR1 reads DFQATT; CDR2 reads SNEGSKA (reference sequence). The CDR3 loop spans 13 amino acids. The CDR3 bases are TGCAGTGCCATCAAGGGGAAACGGGACGAGCAGTACTTC. This translates into CSAIKGKRDEQYF.

The chain has TRBV20-1 and TRBJ2-5; D not resolved. Germline CDR1 is DFQATT and CDR2 is SNEGSKA (reference sequence). Trimming shortened V by 0 bases and J by 2 bases, and 7 bases separated the two germline ends. The CDR3 is made up of 13 amino acids. The CDR3 coding sequence is TGCAGTGCTAGAGATTTCCTACAAGAGACCCAGTACTTC. Translation gives CSARDFLQETQYF.